This entry lists 5 T cell receptor beta chains sequenced from one sample in a study of glioma-infiltrating T cells. Using RNA template, CDR3s of TCR alpha and beta were amplified with iRepertoire arm-PCR. Each CDR3 protein is one row after TCRdb ran MiXCR on the multiplex PCR reads. The sample lists 150,000 or so distinct CDR3 sequences; 35% to 50% were seen once. The sample consisted of glioma tissue, nonneoplastic brain tissue, or PBMCs (not recorded which). The receptors derive from a human donor with low-grade glioma or glioblastoma, undergoing nonglioma brain surgery, or in good health (not recorded which).

The chain recombines TRBV18 with TRBJ1-3; D unclear. CDR1 and CDR2 from the germline V gene are KGHSH and LQKENI. This CDR3 has 16 amino acids. Trimming pared 0 bases from V and 4 bases from J, leaving 13 bases between. The CDR3 region is CASSPPCTVGGNTIYF. The CDR3 region has the DNA TGTGCCAGCTCACCACCGTGTACAGTTGGCGGAAACACCATATATTTT. Combining the CDR3 with reference TRBV18 and TRBJ1-3 gives the whole variable domain NAGVMQNPRHLVRRRGQEARLRCSPMKGHSHVYWYRQLPEEGLKFMVYLQKENIIDESGMPKERFSAEFPKEGPSILRIQQVVRGDSAAYFCASSPPCTVGGNTIYFGEGSWLTVV.

To note about this clonotype: One end of the junction fails to match germline, which may point to a read error. The chain joins TRBV27 to TRBJ2-7, with D possibly matching TRBD1 (5 bases). The germline CDR1 and CDR2 sequences are MNHEY and SMNVEV (reference sequence). The CDR3 runs to 17 residues. The CDR3 nucleotides are TGTGCCAGCAGTCCCCTGGACACCTTATCCCCATCCTACGAGCGGTACTTC. Translating gives CASSPLDTLSPSYERYF.

The sample holds a few counts of this clonotype. The gene calls are TRBV6-6 and TRBJ2-7, with 7 bases that match TRBD2. Germline trimming cut 1 base from V and 2 bases from J; bases unmatched to any gene: 8. The germline gives CDR1 MNHNY, CDR2 SVGAGI (reference sequence). The CDR3 totals 16 residues. The CDR3 DNA is TGTGCCAGCAGTTACTTGGGCGGGAGCCCTGCCTACGAGCAGTACTTC. This encodes CASSYLGGSPAYEQYF.

This clonotype was detected a few times. The chain combines TRBV10-1 with TRBJ1-2, with D perhaps matching TRBD1 (6 bases). The CDR3 consists of 18 residues. The V end lost 5 bases, the J end lost 0 bases, and 22 bases lay between the germline ends. From germline, CDR1 is WNHNN and CDR2 SYGVQD (reference sequence). The CDR3: CASSSSPPRQETNYGYTF. The CDR3 DNA follows: TGCGCCAGCAGTTCCTCCCCTCCTCGACAGGAAACTAACTATGGCTACACCTTC.

The chain combines TRBV28 with TRBJ1-6; 8 positions agree with TRBD1. V was clipped by 2 bases and J by 7 bases; unmatched bases: 22. CDR1 is MDHEN, CDR2 SYDVKM, per germline. CDR3 length equals 21 residues. In DNA form, the CDR3 reads TGTGCCAGCAGTTTAGACAGGGGAGGTATAGGTTGGGGGAAAGGGAATTCACCCCTCCACTTT. It translates to CASSLDRGGIGWGKGNSPLHF.